The 24 T cell receptor beta chains below come from one sample, sequenced in a study of cytomegalovirus exposure and HLA in healthy donors. Vbeta (60) and Jbeta (13) primers were used in the PCR. Assay: immunoSEQ multiplex PCR; the TCRdb copy retains only in-frame clones and omits some. This table has 50,000 to 70,000 clones, more than 75% appearing once. Sequencing was done on a sample of PBMCs. The receptor set was obtained from a girl aged 5-17 years in good health and CMV-seropositive.

Only a few counts were recorded for this clone. This sequence joins TRBV7-9 and TRBJ2-4; D ambiguous. The CDR3 is made up of 16 amino acids. Germline loops: CDR1 SEHNR, CDR2 FQNEAQ (reference sequence). The germline V and J ends were trimmed by 1 base and 3 bases, with 13 bases remaining between them. The CDR3 loop reads CASSLVREYGKNIQYF. CDR3 in DNA: TGTGCCAGCAGCTTAGTCCGTGAATACGGCAAAAACATTCAGTACTTC.

This chain links TRBV10-3 with TRBJ1-2; D ambiguous. The CDR3 spans 14 residues. Trimming cost V 6 bases and J 2 bases, with 13 bases left between them. CDR1 is ENHRY, CDR2 SYGVKD, per germline. The CDR3 sequence: CAIRGSSANYGYTF. CDR3 coding DNA: TGTGCCATCAGGGGGAGCAGCGCAAACTATGGCTACACCTTC.

This clone has only a few counts. The chain employs TRBV28 and TRBJ1-5; no clear D gene. CDR3 size: 16 residues. Deletions cut 1 base from V and 4 bases from J, with 14 bases between. CDR1 and CDR2 (germline): MDHEN, SYDVKM. CDR3 loop: CASSLLAGTLNQPQHF. In DNA form, the CDR3 reads TGTGCCAGCAGTTTATTGGCGGGTACCCTAAATCAGCCCCAGCATTTT.

The rearrangement links TRBV11-2 to TRBJ2-7; 9 bases match TRBD1. The CDR3 has 16 amino acids. V dropped 5 bases and J dropped 3; count of bases not matched to a gene: 11. Germline V gives CDR1 SGHAT, CDR2 FQNNGV. The CDR3 DNA sequence: TGTGCCAGCAGCCTAAGGACAGGGGTCGGTGACTACGAGCAGTACTTC. Its protein product is CASSLRTGVGDYEQYF.

This rearrangement joins TRBV15 to TRBJ2-1; 8 bases line up with TRBD2. Per the germline V gene, CDR1 is LNHNV and CDR2 is YYDKDF (reference sequence). The CDR3 is 15 residues long. Germline trimming cut 4 bases from V and 3 bases from J; bases unmatched to any gene: 5. The DNA for the CDR3 is TGTGCCACCAGCAACTCAGCGGGGGACTACAATGAGCAGTTCTTC. This gives the protein CATSNSAGDYNEQFF.

This chain links TRBV5-1 with TRBJ1-2, with TRBD1 as a possible D gene (6 bases). Germline lookup yields CDR1 SGHRS and CDR2 YFSETQ. This CDR3 is built from 14 residues. The ends were cut back, 3 bases at V and 4 bases at J, with 13 bases in the middle. In DNA, the CDR3 is TGCGCCAGCAGCTCGCAAACAGGGCGCTATGGCTACACCTTC. This gives the protein CASSSQTGRYGYTF.

The chain joins TRBV6-5 to TRBJ1-4; D not certain. V was trimmed by 5 bases and J by 0 bases, leaving 7 bases between them. The CDR3 contains 14 residues. CDR1 and CDR2 (germline): MNHEY, SVGAGI. CDR3 DNA sequence: TGTGCCAGCAGTCTCGGAGCAACTAATGAAAAACTGTTTTTT. It encodes CASSLGATNEKLFF.

The chain links TRBV4-3 to TRBJ1-5, with a tentative D call TRBD1 (6 bases). The germline CDR1 and CDR2 sequences are LGHNA and YSLEER. The CDR3 sequence is 16 residues long. The V gene lost 1 base and the J gene lost 3 bases, with 13 bases spanning the gap. CDR3 nucleotide sequence: TGCGCCAGCAGCCAAGTGGCGGGGGCTCCCAATCAGCCCCAGCATTTT. It codes for CASSQVAGAPNQPQHF.

The gene calls are TRBV28 and TRBJ2-3; 7 nucleotides match TRBD1. The CDR3 is 15 amino acids. Trimming cost V 6 bases and J 5 bases; bases outside gene matches: 11. Germline V gene lookup returns CDR1 MDHEN and CDR2 SYDVKM. CDR3 protein: CASSSPGQGEDTQYF. The CDR3, as DNA: TGTGCCAGCAGCTCCCCGGGCCAGGGGGAAGATACGCAGTATTTT.

This rearrangement joins TRBV19 to TRBJ1-4; no clear D gene. With 1 base removed from V and 0 bases from J, the gap between germline ends came to 9 bases. The CDR3 has 16 amino acids. Per the germline V gene, CDR1 is LNHDA and CDR2 is SQIVND (reference sequence). CDR3 coding DNA: TGTGCCAGTAGTATAGGAGCACAGCCAACTAATGAAAAACTGTTTTTT. This encodes CASSIGAQPTNEKLFF.

The chain links TRBV7-8 to TRBJ2-1, with 7 bases aligning to TRBD1. The CDR3 runs 15 residues. Germline CDR1 and CDR2: SGHVS and FQNEAQ. After removal of 6 bases from V and 0 bases from J, the junction contained 5 bases not matched to a gene. The CDR3 coding sequence is TGTGCCAGCAGGGAACAGGGGAGCTCCTACAATGAGCAGTTCTTC. It codes for CASREQGSSYNEQFF.

In its sample, this clone was seen a few times. The chain employs TRBV6-6 and TRBJ1-2, with 8 bases that match TRBD1. CDR3 size: 13 residues. Per germline, CDR1 MNHNY and CDR2 SVGAGI (reference sequence). Trimming at V came to 7 bases and at J to 2 bases, leaving 3 bases not matched to a gene. Written as DNA, the CDR3 is TGTGCCAGCACGAGACAGGGGAACTATGGCTACACCTTC. Its translation is CASTRQGNYGYTF.

The chain employs TRBV7-2 and TRBJ2-1, with TRBD1 matching over 9 bases. The germline V gene encodes CDR1 SGHTA and CDR2 FQGNSA. With 5 bases clipped from V and 8 bases from J, the junction kept 10 bases outside the gene matches. The length of the CDR3 is 15 residues. In nucleotides, the CDR3 is TGTGCCAGCAGCGCCCCCGGGACAGGGCTCGATGAGCAGTTCTTC. As protein: CASSAPGTGLDEQFF.

The chain employs TRBV10-3 and TRBJ2-7, with 14 bases identical to TRBD2. CDR3 length: 15 residues. The junction had 5 bases not matched to a gene; V was cut back by 6 bases and J by 4 bases. Germline-derived CDR1 and CDR2 are ENHRY and SYGVKD. This CDR3 reads CAISLTSGGEYEQYF. The DNA for the CDR3 is TGTGCCATCAGCCTGACTAGCGGGGGGGAGTACGAGCAGTACTTC.

The chain has TRBV5-6 and TRBJ1-1, with D unresolved. This CDR3 has 14 residues. Trimming left V 0 bases short and J 5 bases short, with 11 bases between. The germline V gene has CDR1 SGHDT and CDR2 YYEEEE. The DNA for the CDR3 is TGTGCCAGCAGCTTGGTAACGAGTCGGACTGAAGCTTTCTTT. Translated, it gives CASSLVTSRTEAFF.

The chain employs TRBV11-2 and TRBJ2-5; D gene unclear. Looked up from germline, CDR1 is SGHAT and CDR2 is FQNNGV. V lost 0 bases to trimming and J lost 4 bases, with 3 bases between them. The CDR3 is made up of 12 amino acids. The CDR3 DNA reads TGTGCCAGCAGCTTAGATAGAGAGACCCAGTACTTC. The encoded protein is CASSLDRETQYF.

The chain combines TRBV2 with TRBJ2-1; 8 bases line up with TRBD1. CDR3 length: 14 amino acids. CDR1 is SNHLY and CDR2 is FYNNEI in the germline V gene. V was clipped by 6 bases and J by 3 bases; unmatched bases: 4. The CDR3 sequence: CASRAGQGYNEQFF. As DNA, the CDR3 is TGTGCCAGCAGGGCCGGACAGGGCTACAATGAGCAGTTCTTC.

The chain carries TRBV15 and TRBJ2-7, with 8 bases identical to TRBD1. Germline CDR1 is LNHNV and CDR2 is YYDKDF (reference sequence). The CDR3 spans 14 residues. V was clipped by 5 bases and J by 2 bases; unmatched bases: 5. CDR3 sequence: CATSLQTGAYEQYF. The CDR3 DNA reads TGTGCCACCAGCCTACAGACAGGGGCCTACGAGCAGTACTTC.

The chain uses TRBV15 and TRBJ1-1, with D perhaps matching TRBD1 (5 bases). The length of the CDR3 is 14 residues. In germline, CDR1 is LNHNV, CDR2 YYDKDF (reference sequence). Trimming removed 1 base at V and 5 bases at J, with 11 bases between. CDR3 nucleotides: TGTGCCACCAGCAGAGGGGTAGGGGTGACTGAAGCTTTCTTT. Translating gives CATSRGVGVTEAFF.

The J gene is TRBJ1-6, the V gene TRBV27, with D unclear. The CDR3 extends over 14 amino acids. Germline V lookup: CDR1 MNHEY, CDR2 SMNVEV (reference sequence). V shed 3 bases and J shed 4 bases, with 7 bases lying between them. For the CDR3, the DNA is TGTGCCAGCAGTTTTTTAGAGTATAATTCACCCCTCCACTTT. This encodes CASSFLEYNSPLHF.

The gene calls are TRBV30 and TRBJ1-4; weak D call: TRBD1 (6 bases). This CDR3 contains 15 residues. V shed 3 bases and J shed 4 bases, with 15 bases lying between them. Germline CDR1 reads GTSNPN; CDR2 reads SVGIG (reference sequence). The CDR3 nucleotides are TGTGCCTGGAGAGTCCTACGGGACATTAATGAAAAACTGTTTTTT. Its protein product is CAWRVLRDINEKLFF.

This rearrangement joins TRBV30 to TRBJ1-2, with D uncertain. This CDR3 contains 12 residues. V lost 2 bases to trimming and J lost 6 bases, with 10 bases between them. Germline V gene sequence: CDR1 GTSNPN, CDR2 SVGIG (reference sequence). CDR3 nucleotides: TGTGCCTGGAGTAGCGGACGAGATGGCTACACCTTC. Translating it yields CAWSSGRDGYTF.

V usage is TRBV7-9 and J usage is TRBJ1-2, with a tentative D call TRBD1 (5 bases). The CDR3 length is 19 residues. The V end lost 1 base, the J end lost 1 base, and 22 bases lay between the germline ends. Germline CDR1 reads SEHNR; CDR2 reads FQNEAQ (reference sequence). The CDR3 bases are TGTGCCAGCAGCTTAGGGGGACTCCGGGACGAGGAATTTAACTATGGCTACACCTTC. This codes for CASSLGGLRDEEFNYGYTF.

The chain uses TRBV28 and TRBJ1-5, with TRBD1 as a possible D gene (5 bases). The CDR3 has 14 amino acids. Per the germline V gene, CDR1 is MDHEN and CDR2 is SYDVKM. V was shortened by 4 bases and J by 6 bases, with 13 bases between the two germline ends. The CDR3 DNA reads TGTGCCAGCAGTTCCTTGACAGAAGGTCAGCCCCAGCATTTT. It translates to CASSSLTEGQPQHF. The whole variable domain, filled in from reference TRBV28 and TRBJ1-5, reads DVKVTQSSRYLVKRTGEKVFLECVQDMDHENMFWYRQDPGLGLRLIYFSYDVKMKEKGDIPEGYSVSREKKERFSLILESASTNQTSMYLCASSSLTEGQPQHFGDGTRLSIL.